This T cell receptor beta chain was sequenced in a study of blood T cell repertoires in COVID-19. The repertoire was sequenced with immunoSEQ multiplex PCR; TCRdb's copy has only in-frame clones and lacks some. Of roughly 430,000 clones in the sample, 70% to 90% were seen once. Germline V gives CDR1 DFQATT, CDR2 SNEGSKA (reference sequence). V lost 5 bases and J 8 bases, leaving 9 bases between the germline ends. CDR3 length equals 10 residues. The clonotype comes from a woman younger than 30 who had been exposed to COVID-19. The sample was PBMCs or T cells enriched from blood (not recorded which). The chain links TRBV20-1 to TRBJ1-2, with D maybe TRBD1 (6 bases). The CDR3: CSAPGVGYTF. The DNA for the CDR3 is TGCAGTGCTCCAGGGGTAGGCTACACCTTC.